Below, 27 T cell receptor beta chains from the same sample are listed, as sequenced in a study of tumor-infiltrating lymphocytes in primary liver carcinoma. Total RNA (around 0.45 ug) served as template for TCR beta cDNA synthesis primed by a constant-region primer. Employing slightly modified ARM-PCR, three nested multiplex PCR rounds were run, and these gave rise to the TCR beta libraries. Each of the first two PCR rounds ran roughly 10 cycles with TRBV1-TRBV30 forward and C-beta reverse primers. Using its own MiXCR run on the multiplex PCR reads, TCRdb lists one record per CDR3 protein. The data contain approximately 45,000 distinct CDR3 sequences, 73% of them seen just once; the ten biggest clones take up approximately 19%. Co-extracted RNA and DNA came from 20-30 mg of unsorted bulk tissue. Sequences were obtained from liver tumor tissue from sampling region 2. The subset: tumor region T2, inferior pole. The origin of the receptors is a man aged 40-49 years with primary liver carcinoma and hepatitis B virus infection.

As for this clonotype: An end of the junction does not agree with germline; a read error may underlie this. The chain has TRBV29-1 and TRBJ1-1; D ambiguous. This CDR3 has 12 residues. CDR1 is SQVTM, CDR2 ANQGSEA, per germline. The CDR3 spells CSIRWGATEAFF. For the CDR3, the DNA is TGTAGCATTCGATGGGGTGCGACTGAAGCTTTCTTT.

The rearrangement joins TRBV6-1 to TRBJ2-3, with 7 nucleotides matching TRBD2. This CDR3 has 16 residues. Germline CDR1 and CDR2: MNHNS and SASEGT. The CDR3 here is CVNTEIVGGRTDTQYF. For the CDR3, the DNA is TGTGTCAACACTGAAATAGTGGGAGGGAGGACAGATACGCAGTATTTT.

This clonotype came up once. The chain is built from TRBV5-1 and TRBJ2-7; 10 bases fit TRBD2. In germline, CDR1 is SGHRS, CDR2 YFSETQ. The CDR3 is 16 amino acids. The trim removed 3 bases at V and 4 bases at J, leaving 10 bases unmatched. In DNA, the CDR3 is TGCGCCAGCAGCTCTATGACTAGCGGGCAGGGTTACGAGCAGTACTTC. It translates to CASSSMTSGQGYEQYF.

About this clonotype itself: The junction departs from germline at one end; a sequencing error may be responsible. J is TRBJ1-2 and V is TRBV4-3, with TRBD1 as a possible D gene (6 bases). The germline gives CDR1 LGHNA, CDR2 YSLEER. This CDR3 is built from 15 residues. CDR3: CDSNQDTRGPHGYTF. The DNA of the CDR3 is TGCGACAGCAACCAAGATACGCGGGGGCCTCATGGCTACACCTTC.

This clonotype was counted at least ten times. The rearrangement uses TRBV28 and TRBJ2-7; D might be TRBD1 (6 bases). Trimming shortened V by 9 bases and J by 6 bases, and 18 bases separated the two germline ends. This CDR3 region has 13 residues. Germline V gene data show CDR1 as MDHEN and CDR2 as SYDVKM. The CDR3 here is CASAGTPFSEQYF. As DNA, the CDR3 is TGTGCCAGTGCAGGGACACCTTTCAGCGAGCAGTACTTC.

Comments on this clonotype: At one end the junction does not follow the germline gene, possibly because of a read error. The chain joins TRBV11-2 to TRBJ2-1; D remains unclear. The germline V gene encodes CDR1 SGHAT and CDR2 FQNNGV. The CDR3 has 16 amino acids. CDR3 sequence: CVSSSYGGYRDNEQFF. The CDR3 DNA sequence: TGTGTCAGCAGCTCTTATGGTGGATATCGCGACAATGAGCAGTTCTTC.

In its sample, this clonotype was seen once. At one boundary the junction diverges from the germline segment, which might be a read error. The genes are TRBV6-6 and TRBJ2-1, with D possibly TRBD2 on 6 matching bases. The CDR3 loop spans 15 amino acids. The germline V gene encodes CDR1 MNHNY and CDR2 SVGAGI (reference sequence). This CDR3 reads CANSYSEETGDGQFF. The DNA for the CDR3 is TGTGCCAACAGTTACTCTGAAGAGACGGGAGATGGGCAGTTCTTC.

In its sample, this clonotype was seen many times. The chain recombines TRBV24-1 with TRBJ2-1, with 9 bases lining up with TRBD1. Germline loops: CDR1 KGHDR, CDR2 SFDVKD. This CDR3 has 15 residues. Germline trimming cut 4 bases from V and 5 bases from J; bases unmatched to any gene: 5. In DNA form, the CDR3 reads TGTGCCACCAGTGACTCGGGGACAGGGAACAATGAGCAGTTCTTC. Its protein product is CATSDSGTGNNEQFF.

This clonotype was seen only once. Without the conserved terminal phenylalanine or tryptophan, this CDR3 likely stems from a read error. This chain links TRBV6-2 or TRBV6-3 with TRBJ2-5; possibly TRBD1 for D (5 bases). The CDR3 sequence is 11 residues long. Per germline, CDR1 MNHEY and CDR2 SVGEGT. V was pared by 6 bases and J by 5 bases, with 7 bases between. CDR3 amino acids: CASSSGETQYL. The CDR3 DNA reads as TGTGCCAGCAGCTCAGGGGAGACCCAGTACTTA.

Concerning this clonotype: In this CDR3 the conserved last residue, phenylalanine or tryptophan, is missing, so a read error is likely. The DNA of the CDR3 is TGCAGCATCCTCGGTCCGGGACCCACTGGGGAGCTGTTTTTG. Encoded protein: CSILGPGPTGELFL. V and J are TRBV29-1 and TRBJ2-2; the D gene could be TRBD1 or TRBD2 (5 bases each). Per germline, CDR1 SQVTM and CDR2 ANQGSEA. CDR3 length: 14 amino acids. Trimming shortened V by 8 bases and J by 8 bases, and 21 bases separated the two germline ends.

The chain carries TRBV5-1 and TRBJ2-3, with a possible D match to TRBD2 (6 bases). CDR3 size: 14 residues. Between the trimmed V and J ends, which lost 3 bases and 3 bases, there was a span of 11 bases. In germline, CDR1 is SGHRS, CDR2 YFSETQ. CDR3 sequence reads: CASSSGLITDTQYF. The CDR3 region has the DNA TGCGCCAGCAGCTCCGGACTAATAACAGATACGCAGTATTTT.

Points on this clonotype: This likely comes from a read error, as the CDR3 has no conserved phenylalanine or tryptophan at its end. V is TRBV24-1 and J is TRBJ2-1, with 9 bases identical to TRBD1. This CDR3 is built from 13 residues. CDR1 and CDR2 (germline): KGHDR, SFDVKD. CDR3: CATKGQGGNEQFL. The CDR3 nucleotides are TGCGCCACTAAGGGACAGGGTGGCAATGAGCAGTTCCTC.

Ten or more counts support this clonotype. The chain joins TRBV7-9 to TRBJ1-5; D uncertain. In germline, CDR1 is SEHNR, CDR2 FQNEAQ (reference sequence). This CDR3 has 12 amino acids. Trimming stripped 3 bases from V and 3 bases from J, with 3 bases between. The CDR3 nucleotides read TGTGCCAGCAGCTTCGTCAATCAGCCCCAGCATTTT. Its translation: CASSFVNQPQHF.

A note on this clonotype: No conserved phenylalanine or tryptophan ends this CDR3, so it is likely a read error. The chain couples TRBV28 to TRBJ2-1; D may be TRBD1 or TRBD2 (5 bases each). Looked up from germline, CDR1 is MDHEN and CDR2 is SYDVKM. This CDR3 is built from 12 residues. In nucleotides, the CDR3 is TGTTCCAGCAGCATATATCAGGGAGTTCAGTTCCTC. Translation: CSSSIYQGVQFL.

The V gene is TRBV6-5, the J gene TRBJ2-3; D gene ambiguous. The better agreement between TRBJ1-5 and the DNA end casts doubt on the J call. CDR1 and CDR2 (germline): MNHEY, SVGAGI. This CDR3 comprises 11 residues. CDR3 sequence reads: CASTLGGKQHF. CDR3 bases: TGTGCCAGCACCCTCGGAGGGAAGCAGCATTTT.

The CDR3 loop is CACSQTDTEAFF. In DNA, the CDR3 is TGTGCCTGTAGCCAGACAGACACTGAAGCTTTCTTT. The chain couples TRBV6-6 to TRBJ1-1, with D possibly TRBD1 on 5 matching bases. This CDR3 is 12 amino acids long. Germline V CDR1 and CDR2: MNHNY, SVGAGI (reference sequence). Trimming took off 11 bases at V and 3 bases at J, with 13 bases between the two ends.

With respect to this clonotype: This sequence may be a read error, since a much larger clone differs from it by one base. The chain has TRBV5-8 and TRBJ2-5, with TRBD1 matching 7 bases. V shed 5 bases and J 9 bases; nucleotides not matched to a gene: 16. Germline V gives CDR1 SGHTS, CDR2 YDEGEE. The CDR3 totals 15 residues. CDR3 nucleotide sequence: TGTGCCAGCAGGCGGGCTATAACAGGGGTTGAGGCCCAGTACTTC. Translated: CASRRAITGVEAQYF.

This clonotype was seen only a few times. A much more abundant neighbour one base away suggests this may be a read error. The rearrangement joins TRBV7-9 to TRBJ2-1; 11 nucleotides line up with TRBD2. V was clipped by 1 base and J by 5 bases; unmatched bases: 4. The CDR3 is 16 amino acids. CDR1 and CDR2 from the germline V gene are SEHNR and FQNEAQ (reference sequence). In nucleotides, the CDR3 is TGTGCCAGCAGCTTAGTCACTAGCGGGGGAAACAATGAGCAGTTCTTC. Amino acid sequence: CASSLVTSGGNNEQFF.

Concerning this clonotype itself: The CDR3 carries no conserved terminal phenylalanine or tryptophan, so it likely arises from a read error. The chain combines TRBV30 with TRBJ1-2; D unresolved. Germline CDR1 and CDR2: GTSNPN and SVGIG (reference sequence). The CDR3 contains 14 residues. The CDR3 loop reads CTWSVAGGTYGYTI. The CDR3 DNA sequence: TGTACCTGGAGTGTGGCAGGAGGTACCTATGGCTACACCATC.

Comments on this clonotype: This CDR3 is missing its conserved last phenylalanine or tryptophan, likely due to a read error. This chain links TRBV6-5 with TRBJ2-7; 10 bases match TRBD1. The V gene end was trimmed by 6 bases and the J gene end by 4 bases; junction bases not matched to a gene: 6. Looked up from germline, CDR1 is MNHEY and CDR2 is SVGAGI. The CDR3 extends over 14 amino acids. In DNA, the CDR3 is TGTGCCAGCAGCGCGACAGGGGGCGAGTACGAGCAGTACTAC. This encodes CASSATGGEYEQYY.

The gene calls are TRBV11-2 and TRBJ2-5; D is perhaps TRBD1 (5 bases). Germline V gives CDR1 SGHAT, CDR2 FQNNGV. V lost 0 bases to trimming and J lost 5 bases, with 10 bases between them. This CDR3 is built from 14 residues. For the CDR3, the DNA is TGTGCCAGCAGCTTAGAGTCCAGGGCTGAGACCCAGTACTTC. Encoded protein: CASSLESRAETQYF.

A word on this clonotype: The germline gene is not matched at one end of the junction; a read error may be the cause. The V gene is TRBV12-3 or TRBV12-4, the J gene TRBJ2-2; the match to TRBD1 covers 9 bases. The CDR3 has 16 amino acids. CDR3 DNA sequence: TGTGCCAGCAGCCTCGGGACAGGGAGGTCGTTCGGGGAGCTGTCTTTT. Its translation: CASSLGTGRSFGELSF.

For this clonotype: An end of the junction does not agree with germline; a read error may underlie this. V and J are TRBV25-1 and TRBJ1-5, with TRBD1 matching over 9 bases. Germline V gene data show CDR1 as MGHDK and CDR2 as SYGVNS. The CDR3 runs to 18 residues. The CDR3 reads CASTTGTGPPLDNQPHHF. The CDR3 nucleotides are TGTGCCAGCACCACCGGGACAGGGCCCCCTTTGGACAATCAGCCCCACCATTTT.

There are many counts of this clonotype. V gene TRBV7-8 combines with J gene TRBJ2-7, with unresolved D. Germline CDR1 is SGHVS and CDR2 is FQNEAQ. This CDR3 region has 16 residues. V lost 0 bases to trimming and J lost 6 bases, with 18 bases between them. CDR3 sequence: CASSLASLQGKGEQYF. The CDR3 DNA reads as TGTGCCAGCAGCTTAGCGTCCCTCCAAGGGAAGGGCGAGCAGTACTTC.

Turning to this clonotype: The junction and the germline gene differ at one end; a read error may be behind it. The chain couples TRBV11-2 to TRBJ2-1; TRBD2 is a possible D gene (5 bases). The CDR3 sequence is 14 residues long. CDR1 and CDR2 from the germline V gene are SGHAT and FQNNGV. CDR3 DNA sequence: TGTGCTAGTAGCTTGTCGGGGTTCCACAATGAGCAATTCTTC. The encoded protein is CASSLSGFHNEQFF.

The chain employs TRBV11-3 and TRBJ2-1; unclear D gene. V was cut by 7 bases and J by 7 bases, with 17 bases left in between. The CDR3 consists of 14 residues. Germline lookup yields CDR1 SGHNT and CDR2 YENEEA. The CDR3 coding sequence is TGTGCCAGCATCATAGGCGTCTCGAAGAATGAGCAGTTCTTC. The encoded protein is CASIIGVSKNEQFF.

As concerns this clonotype: It is likely a read error, because the conserved phenylalanine at the end of the CDR3 is missing. The V gene is TRBV11-2, the J gene TRBJ2-7, with no clear D. Germline V gene sequence: CDR1 SGHAT, CDR2 FQNNGV. The CDR3 has 11 residues. This CDR3 reads CVSSLSYEQYS. As DNA, the CDR3 is TGTGTCAGCAGCTTATCCTATGAGCAGTACTCC.